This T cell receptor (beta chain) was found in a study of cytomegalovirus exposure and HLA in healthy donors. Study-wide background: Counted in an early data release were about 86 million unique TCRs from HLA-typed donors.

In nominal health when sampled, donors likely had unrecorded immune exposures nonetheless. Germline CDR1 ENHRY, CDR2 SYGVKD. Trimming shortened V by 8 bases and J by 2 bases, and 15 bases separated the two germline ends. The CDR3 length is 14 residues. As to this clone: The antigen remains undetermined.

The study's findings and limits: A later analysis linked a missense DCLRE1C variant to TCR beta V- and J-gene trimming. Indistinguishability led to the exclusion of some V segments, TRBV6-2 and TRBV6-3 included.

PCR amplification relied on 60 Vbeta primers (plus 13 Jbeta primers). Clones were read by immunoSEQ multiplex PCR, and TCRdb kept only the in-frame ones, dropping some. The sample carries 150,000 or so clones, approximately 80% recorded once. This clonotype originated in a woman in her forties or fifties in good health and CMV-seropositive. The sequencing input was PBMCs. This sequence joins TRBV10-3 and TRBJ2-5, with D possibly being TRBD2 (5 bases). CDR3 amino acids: CAIQRRTNQETQYF. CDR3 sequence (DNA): TGTGCCATCCAACGGAGGACCAATCAAGAGACCCAGTACTTC.